A single sample is the source of the 7 T cell receptor beta chains below, sequenced in a study of Graves' ophthalmopathy and Graves' hyperthyroidism. Scientists amplified the TCR beta CDR3 regions from RNA transcripts. The authors performed first-round RT-PCR with HTBI primers and then a second-round multiplex PCR. One entry per CDR3 protein, called by TCRdb with MiXCR from the multiplex PCR reads. Seen here are hundreds of thousands of distinct CDR3 sequences, around a fifth observed once, and the top ten hold roughly 6.9%. What was sequenced was peripheral blood. The receptors come from a woman between 18 and 29 years old with stable Graves' hyperthyroidism. Some clones in this sample may be carry-over from other donors' samples.

This clonotype has a count of ten or more. The rearrangement joins TRBV2 to TRBJ2-7; 7 bases map to TRBD2. V lost 6 bases to trimming and J lost 2 bases; unmatched junction nucleotides: 10. The CDR3 extends over 15 amino acids. Germline values: CDR1 SNHLY, CDR2 FYNNEI. Written as DNA, the CDR3 is TGTGCCAGCAGCCTCCTAGCGGAAGCAACCTACGAGCAGTACTTC. The encoded protein is CASSLLAEATYEQYF.

This clonotype has a count of ten or more. The V call is TRBV7-6, the J call TRBJ2-2; 9 bases line up with TRBD2. Germline-derived CDR1 and CDR2 are SGHVS and FNYEAQ. Trimming cost V 8 bases and J 6 bases; bases outside gene matches: 10. This CDR3 contains 15 residues. In DNA, the CDR3 is TGTGCCAGCTCGAGGGTAGCGGGAGCCTCCGGGGAGCTGTTTTTT. Protein sequence: CASSRVAGASGELFF.

With regard to this clonotype: A junction boundary mismatches the germline segment, possibly from a read error. The chain carries TRBV20-1 and TRBJ2-7; D gene uncertain. The germline gives CDR1 DFQATT, CDR2 SNEGSKA (reference sequence). There are 13 residues in the CDR3. In DNA, the CDR3 is TGCAGTGGTTTGGGGATCTGCTCCGACGAGCAGTACTTC. It specifies CSGLGICSDEQYF.

This clonotype was seen many times. V gene TRBV6-1 combines with J gene TRBJ1-3; possibly TRBD1 for D (5 bases). CDR3 length: 17 amino acids. V lost 6 bases to trimming and J lost 0 bases, with 18 bases between them. Germline CDR1 and CDR2: MNHNS and SASEGT. The CDR3 region has the DNA TGTGCCAGCAGCAGATCAGTGGGGGATCCCTCTGGAAACACCATATATTTT. It specifies CASSRSVGDPSGNTIYF.

This clonotype was seen a few times. This sequence joins TRBV3-1 and TRBJ1-2; perhaps TRBD1 as D (6 bases). CDR3 size: 14 residues. Germline lookup yields CDR1 LGHDT and CDR2 YNNKEL (reference sequence). The V end was cut by 1 base, the J end by 6 bases, with 12 bases between. This CDR3 is CASSQVDAGDGYTF. The CDR3 DNA reads TGTGCCAGCAGCCAAGTCGACGCAGGGGATGGCTACACCTTC.

This clonotype was counted ten times or more. The rearrangement uses TRBV28 and TRBJ1-2; D remains unclear. This CDR3 is 14 amino acids long. V was clipped by 2 bases and J by 6 bases, with 13 bases between them. Germline CDR1 MDHEN, CDR2 SYDVKM. The CDR3 is CASSLNVEVDGYTF. In DNA, the CDR3 is TGTGCCAGCAGTTTAAACGTGGAGGTGGATGGCTACACCTTC.

This clonotype was counted at least ten times. The V call is TRBV27, the J call TRBJ1-2; D is possibly TRBD1 (6 bases). V shed 5 bases and J shed 0 bases, with 16 bases lying between them. The CDR3 totals 16 residues. The germline gives CDR1 MNHEY, CDR2 SMNVEV (reference sequence). The DNA for the CDR3 is TGTGCCAGCAGTCCTACCACAGGGATACCTAACTATGGCTACACCTTC. It translates to CASSPTTGIPNYGYTF.